This is a list of T cell receptor beta chains from one sample in a study of T cell repertoires in cytomegalovirus infection. Each CDR3 protein is one row after TCRdb ran MiXCR on the reads. The data show roughly 200,000 distinct CDR3 sequences, roughly a sixth seen once. Sequencing used CD8+ T cells from PBMCs. These receptors originate from a human donor in good health (CMV status not recorded). Some clones in this sample may be carry-over from other donors' samples. Both conserved end residues are part of each CDR3. A D gene is named only where the DNA matches it firmly. Not every row has a clone size; where given, it reads once, few, many or a size class.

size	V	J	D	CDR3	DNA
NA	TRBV6-2/TRBV6-3	TRBJ1-5	NA	CDSSPGIGNQPQHF	TGTGACAGCAGTCCAGGGATCGGCAATCAGCCCCAGCATTTT
NA	TRBV9	TRBJ1-6	NA	CASSGLAEPLHF	TGTGCCAGCAGCGGCCTAGCCGAGCCCCTCCACTTT
few	TRBV7-2	TRBJ1-4	NA	CASSLDVALNEKLFF	TGTGCCAGCAGCTTAGACGTAGCCTTGAATGAAAAACTGTTTTTT
NA	TRBV12-3/TRBV12-4	TRBJ2-3	NA	CATSWRWDTQYF	TGTGCCACTTCGTGGCGCTGGGATACGCAGTATTTT
NA	TRBV5-6	TRBJ2-5	NA	CASSRGTGETQYF	TGTGCCAGCAGCCGGGGTACAGGAGAGACCCAGTACTTC
NA	TRBV5-3	TRBJ2-1	NA	CASTRTEYNEQFF	TGTGCCAGCACCCGGACCGAGTACAATGAGCAGTTCTTC
NA	TRBV7-9	TRBJ2-5	TRBD1	CASGSGTGQETQYF	TGTGCCAGCGGTTCCGGGACAGGACAGGAGACCCAGTACTTC
NA	TRBV20-1	TRBJ2-7	NA	CSARDPQGGAYEQYF	TGCAGTGCTAGAGATCCCCAGGGTGGGGCCTACGAGCAGTACTTC
NA	TRBV2	TRBJ2-7	TRBD2	CASSTPGGVWEQYF	TGTGCCAGCAGTACCCCGGGAGGGGTATGGGAGCAGTACTTC
many	TRBV4-1	TRBJ2-7	NA	CASSQAGAYEQYF	TGCGCCAGCAGCCAAGCAGGGGCCTACGAGCAGTACTTC
few	TRBV20-1	TRBJ2-1	NA	CSAMGPHNEQFF	TGCAGTGCTATGGGCCCCCACAATGAGCAGTTCTTC
few	TRBV2	TRBJ2-5	NA	CASGTRIETQYF	TGTGCCTCCGGGACGAGGATCGAGACCCAGTACTTC
few	TRBV2	TRBJ2-7	NA	CASSERAGSTYEQYF	TGTGCCAGCAGTGAACGCGCGGGCAGCACCTACGAGCAGTACTTC
NA	TRBV7-9	TRBJ1-4	TRBD1	CASSYRGLATNEKLFF	TGTGCCAGCAGTTACAGGGGGCTTGCAACTAATGAAAAACTGTTTTTT
NA	TRBV27	TRBJ1-6	NA	CASSWGRKRNNSPLHF	TGTGCCAGCAGTTGGGGGAGGAAGCGGAATAATTCACCCCTCCACTTT
few	TRBV7-9	TRBJ1-1	NA	CASSLANWGLNTEAFF	TGTGCCAGCAGCTTAGCGAATTGGGGTTTGAACACTGAAGCTTTCTTT
NA	TRBV6-5	TRBJ2-7	NA	CASSYRGTDYEQYF	TGTGCCAGCAGTTACCGGGGGACAGACTACGAGCAGTACTTC
few	TRBV6-1	TRBJ2-7	NA	CASSEGSYEQYF	TGTGCCAGCTCGGAGGGATCCTACGAGCAGTACTTC
NA	TRBV28	TRBJ2-7	NA	CASSSAPYEQYF	TGTGCCAGCAGTTCTGCCCCTTACGAGCAGTACTTC
NA	TRBV28	TRBJ2-3	TRBD2	CASRSASGGEADTQYF	TGTGCCAGCCGCTCAGCGAGCGGGGGAGAGGCAGATACGCAGTATTTT
many	TRBV6-5	TRBJ2-5	NA	CASSFDHIAETQYF	TGTGCCAGCAGTTTTGACCATATAGCAGAGACCCAGTACTTC
few	TRBV7-2	TRBJ1-1	NA	CASSLRATEAFF	TGTGCCAGCAGTCTCAGGGCCACTGAAGCTTTCTTT
NA	TRBV11-2	TRBJ2-3	NA	CASSLDPLGTDTQYF	TGTGCCAGCAGCTTAGATCCGCTTGGCACAGATACGCAGTATTTT
NA	TRBV20-1	TRBJ2-3	NA	CSARDLGGPYTDTQYF	TGCAGTGCTAGAGATTTGGGGGGGCCGTACACAGATACGCAGTATTTT
NA	TRBV27	TRBJ2-3	NA	CASSLEPVRDTQYF	TGTGCCAGCAGTTTGGAGCCTGTAAGAGATACGCAGTATTTT
few	TRBV7-2	TRBJ2-4	TRBD2	CASSFASGGPKNIQYF	TGTGCCAGCAGTTTCGCTAGCGGGGGGCCCAAAAACATTCAGTACTTC
NA	TRBV6-6	TRBJ2-7	NA	CASSTWDSYYEQYF	TGTGCCAGCAGTACCTGGGACTCTTACTACGAGCAGTACTTC
NA	TRBV15	TRBJ1-2	NA	CATRSDNYGYTF	TGTGCCACCAGGTCCGATAACTATGGCTACACCTTC
few	TRBV13	TRBJ2-7	NA	CASSSRQEPSYEQYF	TGTGCCAGCAGCTCCCGACAGGAGCCCTCCTACGAGCAGTACTTC
few	TRBV7-9	TRBJ2-1	TRBD2	CASSPFPGTSGGDEQFF	TGTGCCAGCAGCCCCTTCCCCGGGACTAGCGGGGGTGATGAGCAGTTCTTC
NA	TRBV6-5	TRBJ1-2	NA	CASSYSSVDYGYTF	TGTGCCAGCAGTTACTCGTCTGTAGACTATGGCTACACCTTC
few	TRBV12-3/TRBV12-4	TRBJ2-5	NA	CASSFRGRQETQYF	TGTGCCAGCAGTTTTCGGGGACGTCAAGAGACCCAGTACTTC
NA	TRBV7-9	TRBJ2-7	NA	CASSPTTTLEQYF	TGTGCCAGCAGCCCGACGACGACCTTGGAGCAGTACTTC
NA	TRBV29-1	TRBJ1-2	NA	CSVENNVANYGYTF	TGCAGCGTTGAGAACAACGTAGCTAACTATGGCTACACCTTC
many	TRBV7-2	TRBJ2-2	NA	CASSSVLNRELFF	TGTGCCAGCAGCTCGGTCTTAAACAGGGAGCTGTTTTTT
NA	TRBV2	TRBJ2-1	TRBD1	CASREDRFNEQFF	TGTGCCAGCAGGGAGGACAGGTTTAATGAGCAGTTCTTC
NA	TRBV20-1	TRBJ1-2	NA	CSARAPARMVRGYTF	TGCAGTGCTAGAGCTCCGGCTCGGATGGTTAGAGGCTACACCTTC
few	TRBV4-3	TRBJ1-1	NA	CASSQDNSLSSEAFF	TGCGCCAGCAGCCAAGACAACAGCCTATCCTCGGAAGCTTTCTTT
few	TRBV29-1	TRBJ1-1	NA	CSVFLGGEAFF	TGCAGCGTTTTTCTGGGGGGTGAAGCTTTCTTT
few	TRBV2	TRBJ1-6	TRBD1	CASSLTGINSPLHF	TGTGCCAGCAGCCTGACAGGGATTAATTCACCCCTCCACTTT
few	TRBV12-3/TRBV12-4	TRBJ2-5	TRBD1	CASSPPTGGETQYF	TGTGCCAGCAGTCCTCCGACAGGGGGAGAGACCCAGTACTTC
few	TRBV13	TRBJ2-7	NA	CASSLSARTYEQYF	TGTGCCAGCAGCTTATCCGCGAGAACCTACGAGCAGTACTTC
once	TRBV6-1	TRBJ1-1	NA	CATKVNTEAFF	TGTGCCACCAAGGTGAACACTGAAGCTTTCTTT
NA	TRBV4-3	TRBJ2-2	NA	CASSQDGVTGELFF	TGCGCCAGCAGCCAAGATGGAGTCACCGGGGAGCTGTTTTTT
NA	TRBV2	TRBJ1-1	NA	CASKVPVNTEAFF	TGTGCCAGCAAGGTACCTGTGAACACTGAAGCTTTCTTT
NA	TRBV7-9	TRBJ1-2	NA	CASSLGRGIGYGYTF	TGTGCCAGCAGCTTAGGGAGAGGGATCGGCTATGGCTACACCTTC
NA	TRBV7-2	TRBJ2-7	TRBD1	CASSLMDRAYEQYF	TGTGCCAGCAGCTTAATGGACAGGGCCTACGAGCAGTACTTC
NA	TRBV7-2	TRBJ2-7	NA	CASSSGGPGYEQYF	TGTGCCAGCAGCTCAGGAGGACCGGGCTACGAGCAGTACTTC
few	TRBV5-6	TRBJ1-1	NA	CASSWDPNGNTEAFF	TGTGCCAGCAGCTGGGACCCTAACGGGAACACTGAAGCTTTCTTT
many	TRBV12-3/TRBV12-4	TRBJ2-1	NA	CASSLGGGYNEQFF	TGTGCCAGCAGCTTAGGGGGGGGTTACAATGAGCAGTTCTTC
NA	TRBV9	TRBJ1-2	NA	CASSEDGFYGYTF	TGTGCCAGCAGCGAGGACGGATTCTATGGCTACACCTTC
few	TRBV7-9	TRBJ2-3	NA	CASSLRTTSTDTQYF	TGTGCCAGCAGCTTACGTACGACTAGCACAGATACGCAGTATTTT
few	TRBV7-9	TRBJ2-5	NA	CASSSTGKETQYF	TGTGCCAGCAGCTCGACAGGCAAAGAGACCCAGTACTTC
NA	TRBV7-9	TRBJ1-1	NA	CASSQAQGRNTEAFF	TGTGCCAGCAGCCAAGCACAGGGAAGGAACACTGAAGCTTTCTTT
NA	TRBV18	TRBJ1-1	TRBD1	CASSVRGQGYTEAFF	TGTGCCAGCTCAGTTAGGGGACAGGGATACACTGAAGCTTTCTTT
NA	TRBV10-3	TRBJ2-1	NA	CAISTLMGPTYNEQFF	TGTGCCATCTCTACCCTTATGGGACCAACCTACAATGAGCAGTTCTTC
NA	TRBV7-8	TRBJ2-3	NA	CASTLDRRTDTQYF	TGTGCCAGCACCCTGGACCGGCGGACAGATACGCAGTATTTT
NA	TRBV4-1	TRBJ1-1	NA	CASSFSRENTEAFF	TGCGCCAGCAGCTTTTCCAGGGAGAACACTGAAGCTTTCTTT
many	TRBV7-2	TRBJ2-5	NA	CASSLNHRETQYF	TGTGCCAGCAGCTTAAACCATCGGGAGACCCAGTACTTC